The clone carrying this TCR beta chain has only a few counts. Its antigen is unknown. TCR beta CDR3 sequences were amplified from RNA transcripts. The TCR CDR3 first-round RT-PCR relied on the HTBI primer set. In TCRdb, the multiplex PCR reads were re-called with MiXCR into one record per CDR3 protein. This table has 300,000 or so distinct CDR3 sequences, 15% to 20% appearing once. The V and J ends lost 3 bases and 0 bases respectively, with 12 bases between them. CDR1 is SGHRS, CDR2 YFSETQ, per germline. The CDR3 sequence is 15 residues long. It was uncontrolled infection, other autoimmune disease, pregnancy or lactation that excluded patients. Diagnoses were made from clinical symptoms, serum measures (thyroxine and TRAb), thyroid ultrasound and orbital computed tomography. The sample belongs to a study of T cells in Graves' hyperthyroidism and ophthalmopathy. Study observations and caveats: Most expanded thyroid clonotypes above 0.001 also appeared in blood. Through a model of 13 V-J features, ophthalmopathy was separated from stable hyperthyroidism.

Sequenced sample: blood. The J gene is TRBJ1-1, the V gene TRBV5-1, with D maybe TRBD1 (6 bases). This receptor was obtained from a woman in her forties or fifties with Graves' hyperthyroidism. CDR3 DNA: TGCGCCAGCAGCTCAGGGGAATCGATGAACACTGAAGCTTTCTTT. Translation: CASSSGESMNTEAFF.